Reported below is one T cell receptor beta chain. Antigen specificity is unknown. This specimen belongs to a study of monozygotic twins with inflammatory bowel disease. Findings and limits, study-wide: The co-twins with IBD showed lower TCRbeta diversity (inverse Simpson) than their healthy siblings.

The CDR3 runs 15 residues. Germline V lookup: CDR1 KGHSH, CDR2 LQKENI. Template-switch reactions added UMIs with a 6-nucleotide sample barcode. TCRdb reanalyzed the 5' RACE reads, giving one entry per CDR3 protein sequence and no DNA. The listing records just over 300,000 distinct CDR3 sequences. Sequencing was carried out using blood. This chain joins TRBV18 and TRBJ2-3. The sequence was collected from a human donor with ulcerative colitis or Crohn's disease, or a healthy co-twin of an affected twin (not recorded which). The CDR3 sequence: CASSPLKRYTDTQYF.